The 14 T cell receptor beta chains listed next were all sequenced from one sample in a study of blood T cell repertoires in COVID-19. The method was immunoSEQ multiplex PCR; TCRdb's version includes in-frame clones alone and lacks a portion of them. The sample lists approximately 280,000 clones; 80% to 95% were seen once. Sequenced: peripheral blood. The source of these receptors is a woman in her twenties or thirties with COVID-19, enrolled during active disease.

The chain recombines TRBV9 with TRBJ1-3, with TRBD1 as a possible D gene (5 bases). Germline V lookup: CDR1 SGDLS, CDR2 YYNGEE. Trimming left V 0 bases short and J 8 bases short, with 15 bases between. The CDR3 length is 15 residues. DNA for the CDR3: TGTGCCAGCAGCGTAGGACGGGGGGTTGGGGACACCATATATTTT. Translated: CASSVGRGVGDTIYF.

The CDR3 here is CASSLTVARHNEQFF. CDR3 in DNA: TGTGCCAGCAGTTTAACGGTAGCGAGACACAATGAGCAGTTCTTC. The V call is TRBV27, the J call TRBJ2-1; D is perhaps TRBD2 (5 bases). V was clipped by 2 bases and J by 5 bases, with 13 bases between them. The CDR3 length is 15 residues. Germline values: CDR1 MNHEY, CDR2 SMNVEV (reference sequence).

This chain joins TRBV21-1 and TRBJ2-3; the D call in the table, TRBD1, was not verified against the DNA. TRBV21-1 represents a pseudogene. CDR3 length equals 15 residues. CDR3 sequence (DNA): TGTGCCAGCAGCAAAGAGGGACAGGGCACAGATACGCAGTATTTT. Translation gives CASSKEGQGTDTQYF.

The rearrangement uses TRBV28 and TRBJ2-6; unclear D gene. Germline V gene lookup returns CDR1 MDHEN and CDR2 SYDVKM. There are 16 residues in the CDR3. V shed 4 bases and J shed 0 bases, with 10 bases lying between them. The chain's CDR3 is CASSSPAASGANVLTF. CDR3 nucleotides: TGTGCCAGCAGTTCACCTGCGGCCTCTGGGGCCAACGTCCTGACTTTC.

This chain joins TRBV4-3 and TRBJ2-2; D is unclear. The CDR3 loop spans 14 amino acids. Germline V gene sequence: CDR1 LGHNA, CDR2 YSLEER. V was clipped by 0 bases and J by 4 bases, with 6 bases between them. For the CDR3, the DNA is TGCGCCAGCAGCCAAGATCGGGTCACCGGGGAGCTGTTTTTT. Translation gives CASSQDRVTGELFF.

In this sample, this clone turned up once. This rearrangement joins TRBV5-6 to TRBJ2-1; the D gene is possibly TRBD2 (5 bases). The CDR3 length is 15 residues. Germline V lookup: CDR1 SGHDT, CDR2 YYEEEE. Trimming removed 2 bases at V and 3 bases at J, with 12 bases between. The DNA for the CDR3 is TGTGCCAGCAGCTTTGGAGCGGCTGGCTACAATGAGCAGTTCTTC. Amino acid sequence: CASSFGAAGYNEQFF.

This chain connects TRBV6-5 to TRBJ2-7, with D perhaps matching TRBD1 (6 bases). The germline CDR1 and CDR2 sequences are MNHEY and SVGAGI. V shed 8 bases and J shed 3 bases, with 8 bases lying between them. This CDR3 is built from 11 residues. The CDR3 DNA reads TGTGCCAGCGGACAGATCTACGAGCAGTACTTC. Translated, it gives CASGQIYEQYF.

The J gene is TRBJ2-7, the V gene TRBV7-8; D is perhaps TRBD2 (6 bases). CDR3 length: 15 residues. V was clipped by 5 bases and J by 2 bases, with 16 bases between them. Germline V lookup: CDR1 SGHVS, CDR2 FQNEAQ. This chain's CDR3 is CASSPLSGLTYEQYF. The CDR3 region has the DNA TGTGCCAGCAGCCCACTCAGCGGGCTAACCTACGAGCAGTACTTC. The full variable domain, with the rest looked up from reference TRBV7-8 and TRBJ2-7, is GAGVSQSPRYKVAKRGQDVALRCDPISGHVSLFWYQQALGQGPEFLTYFQNEAQLDKSGLPSDRFFAERPEGSVSTLKIQRTQQEDSAVYLCASSPLSGLTYEQYFGPGTRLTVT.

CDR3 loop: CSASVSSGSRGYEQYF. CDR3 coding DNA: TGCAGTGCTAGTGTGTCTAGCGGGAGTCGGGGCTACGAGCAGTACTTC. This chain uses TRBV20-1 with TRBJ2-7; TRBD2 agrees at 10 bases. Per the germline V gene, CDR1 is DFQATT and CDR2 is SNEGSKA (reference sequence). The CDR3 is made up of 16 amino acids. V was pared by 3 bases and J by 3 bases, with 11 bases of the junction left unmatched.

J is TRBJ2-5 and V is TRBV19; possibly TRBD1 for D (5 bases). CDR3 length equals 13 residues. Trimming stripped 1 base from V and 2 bases from J, with 5 bases between. Germline V gives CDR1 LNHDA, CDR2 SQIVND (reference sequence). CDR3 region: CASSIGTQETQYF. CDR3 in DNA: TGTGCCAGTAGTATAGGGACACAAGAGACCCAGTACTTC. Variable domain in full (rest from reference TRBV19 and TRBJ2-5): DGGITQSPKYLFRKEGQNVTLSCEQNLNHDAMYWYRQDPGQGLRLIYYSQIVNDFQKGDIAEGYSVSREKKESFPLTVTSAQKNPTAFYLCASSIGTQETQYFGPGTRLLVL.

J is TRBJ2-3 and V is TRBV9; 11 bases align to TRBD2. From germline, CDR1 is SGDLS and CDR2 YYNGEE. The CDR3 runs 17 residues. V lost 0 bases and J lost 2; bases outside the gene matches: 5. The CDR3 DNA reads TGTGCCAGCAGCGTAGATCTAGCGGGAGGAGTCACAGATACGCAGTATTTT. This gives the protein CASSVDLAGGVTDTQYF.

This clone has only one observation. The rearrangement joins TRBV11-2 to TRBJ2-3, with 9 bases that match TRBD2. This CDR3 is built from 16 residues. The J segment lost 4 bases and the V segment lost 1 base, leaving 6 bases of the junction unmatched. Germline CDR1 and CDR2: SGHAT and FQNNGV. The DNA of the CDR3 is TGTGCCAGCAGCTTAGGCCTAGCGGGATGGGCAGATACGCAGTATTTT. This sequence encodes CASSLGLAGWADTQYF. Full variable domain (outside the CDR3, taken from reference TRBV11-2 and TRBJ2-3): EAGVAQSPRYKIIEKRQSVAFWCNPISGHATLYWYQQILGQGPKLLIQFQNNGVVDDSQLPKDRFSAERLKGVDSTLKIQPAKLEDSAVYLCASSLGLAGWADTQYFGPGTRLTVL.

The rearrangement links TRBV6-5 to TRBJ2-4, with TRBD2 matching 11 bases. The V gene end was trimmed by 2 bases and the J gene end by 6 bases; junction bases not matched to a gene: 6. CDR1 MNHEY and CDR2 SVGAGI come from the germline V gene. The CDR3 covers 16 residues. As DNA, the CDR3 is TGTGCCAGCAGTTACGTCCGCGGGACTAGCGGAAACATTCAGTACTTC. Translating it yields CASSYVRGTSGNIQYF.

The CDR3 coding sequence is TGTGCCAGCAGCACGGGACAGGGCAATCAGCCCCAGCATTTT. The encoded protein is CASSTGQGNQPQHF. V is TRBV28 and J is TRBJ1-5; 8 bases map to TRBD1. Per the germline V gene, CDR1 is MDHEN and CDR2 is SYDVKM. J lost 2 bases, V lost 6 bases, and 3 bases had no gene match. This CDR3 has 14 amino acids.